This T cell receptor beta chain was identified during a study of OX40 agonist ivuxolimab in advanced cancers. The wider study: The drug used for patients, ivuxolimab, was an agonistic anti-OX40 (CD134) antibody. Intravenous ivuxolimab was administered to patients every 2 weeks at 0.01 to 10 mg/kg.

General observations from the study: Compared with others, partial responders at 0.1-3.0 mg/kg displayed clonal expansion among the lowest.

The CDR3 is made up of 13 amino acids. V lost 4 bases to trimming and J lost 4 bases, with 10 bases between them. Germline CDR1 LNHDA, CDR2 SQIVND (reference sequence). The assay was immunoSEQ multiplex PCR, and TCRdb's table has in-frame clones only and misses some. The table shows some 120,000 clones, with approximately 90% occurring only once. Points on this clone: The antigen is undetermined.

This clonotype was obtained from an adult with an advanced solid tumor such as melanoma, head and neck, liver or kidney cancer. The input for sequencing was CD4+ or CD8+ T cells sorted from blood, taken in a trial of the OX40 agonist ivuxolimab. V gene TRBV19 combines with J gene TRBJ1-1, with D possibly TRBD1 on 6 matching bases. In nucleotides, the CDR3 is TGTGCCAGTAGTACCAGGGGAGGCACTGAAGCTTTCTTT. Amino acid sequence: CASSTRGGTEAFF.